These 22 T cell receptor beta chains share one sample of origin, sequenced in a study of T-cell memory formation after mild COVID-19. TCRdb reanalysed the 5' RACE reads using MiXCR and keeps one entry per CDR3 protein. The data show a few hundred thousand distinct CDR3 sequences, over 11% seen once. Sequenced input: PBMCs or a T cell subset sorted from them (not recorded which). The receptors originated from a man aged 18 to 35 who had mild COVID-19 (a few samples of this study predate the infection). Cell type and time point are not known.

The chain joins TRBV20-1 to TRBJ2-3, with D maybe TRBD2 (6 bases). Germline lookup yields CDR1 DFQATT and CDR2 SNEGSKA (reference sequence). The CDR3 length is 13 residues. The V gene lost 6 bases and the J gene lost 0 bases, with 10 bases spanning the gap. CDR3 nucleotides: TGCAGTGCCGGGACTTACAGCACAGATACGCAGTATTTT. Translating gives CSAGTYSTDTQYF.

This clonotype was detected ten times or more. The rearrangement uses TRBV29-1 and TRBJ2-3, with D perhaps matching TRBD2 (6 bases). The germline V gene has CDR1 SQVTM and CDR2 ANQGSEA. The CDR3 sequence is 14 residues long. Trimming stripped 7 bases from V and 0 bases from J, with 14 bases between. The CDR3 DNA is TGCAGCGCCTCGGGGCGGGGTAGCACAGATACGCAGTATTTT. Protein product: CSASGRGSTDTQYF.

The chain recombines TRBV18 with TRBJ1-5; the D gene is possibly TRBD1 (6 bases). Germline V lookup: CDR1 KGHSH, CDR2 LQKENI. The CDR3 runs to 15 residues. With 0 bases removed from V and 10 bases from J, the gap between germline ends came to 16 bases. The CDR3, as DNA: TGTGCCAGCTCACCACCTGGGCAGGGGAAAGACCCCCAGCATTTT. Translating gives CASSPPGQGKDPQHF. Supplemented by reference TRBV18 and TRBJ1-5, the full variable domain reads NAGVMQNPRHLVRRRGQEARLRCSPMKGHSHVYWYRQLPEEGLKFMVYLQKENIIDESGMPKERFSAEFPKEGPSILRIQQVVRGDSAAYFCASSPPGQGKDPQHFGDGTRLSIL.

Only a few counts were recorded for this clonotype. The chain employs TRBV19 and TRBJ2-7; tentatively, D is TRBD1 or TRBD2 (5 bases each). The CDR3 is 15 residues long. With 3 bases removed from V and 7 bases from J, the gap between germline ends came to 19 bases. From germline, CDR1 is LNHDA and CDR2 SQIVND (reference sequence). The CDR3: CASSIGTNPRGEQYF. The DNA for the CDR3 is TGTGCCAGTAGTATCGGGACGAATCCTCGAGGGGAGCAGTACTTC.

At least ten counts were recorded for this clonotype. The V and J genes are TRBV6-2 or TRBV6-3 and TRBJ2-5; the match to TRBD2 covers 7 bases. The CDR3 loop spans 14 amino acids. The J segment lost 3 bases and the V segment lost 4 bases, leaving 5 bases of the junction unmatched. Germline values: CDR1 MNHEY, CDR2 SVGEGT. CDR3 in amino acids: CASSSNGGKETQYF. Here the CDR3 DNA reads TGTGCCAGCAGTTCGAACGGGGGGAAAGAGACCCAGTACTTC.

This clonotype came up a few times. This rearrangement joins TRBV7-8 to TRBJ1-2; D is perhaps TRBD1 (5 bases). V lost 1 base, J lost 6 bases, and 15 bases lay in between. The CDR3 totals 15 residues. From germline, CDR1 is SGHVS and CDR2 FQNEAQ. CDR3: CASSLGTASGHGYTF. The DNA of the CDR3 is TGTGCCAGCAGCTTAGGAACAGCATCGGGGCATGGCTACACCTTC.

The chain has TRBV12-3 or TRBV12-4 and TRBJ2-5, with unresolved D. The V end lost 5 bases, the J end lost 5 bases, and 12 bases lay between the germline ends. CDR3 length: 13 residues. The DNA of the CDR3 is TGTGCCAGCAGTCTGCGAGGCATTGAGACCCAGTACTTC. Protein sequence: CASSLRGIETQYF.

Many counts were recorded for this clonotype. The gene calls are TRBV6-2 or TRBV6-3 and TRBJ2-1, with TRBD2 identical over 8 bases. The CDR3 consists of 15 residues. Trimming at V came to 1 base and at J to 7 bases, leaving 6 bases not matched to a gene. The V gene's germline CDR1 is MNHEY and CDR2 SVGEGT. CDR3 DNA: TGTGCCAGCAGTTACTATGACGGGGGGGGAAATGAGCAGTTCTTC. Translated, it gives CASSYYDGGGNEQFF.

This clonotype came up a few times. The V call is TRBV7-3, the J call TRBJ2-5; 10 nucleotides agree with TRBD2. The CDR3 consists of 13 residues. Germline CDR1 SGHTA, CDR2 FQGTGA. With V trimmed by 8 bases and J by 2 bases, 2 bases remained unmatched. The CDR3 DNA reads TGTGCCAGCGCACTAGCGGGGCAAGAGACCCAGTACTTC. Translation gives CASALAGQETQYF. Full variable domain (rest looked up from reference TRBV7-3 and TRBJ2-5): GAGVSQTPSNKVTEKGKYVELRCDPISGHTALYWYRQSLGQGPEFLIYFQGTGAADDSGLPNDRFFAVRPEGSVSTLKIQRTERGDSAVYLCASALAGQETQYFGPGTRLLVL.

This clonotype was counted once. The chain carries TRBV30 and TRBJ2-1; D possibly corresponds to TRBD1 (6 bases). CDR1 and CDR2 (germline): GTSNPN, SVGIG (reference sequence). V was trimmed by 5 bases and J by 4 bases, leaving 12 bases between them. The CDR3 contains 13 residues. The CDR3 nucleotides are TGTGCCTGGCAACAGGGAGAATACAATGAGCAGTTCTTC. It specifies CAWQQGEYNEQFF. Full variable domain (missing parts from reference TRBV30 and TRBJ2-1): SQTIHQWPATLVQPVGSPLSLECTVEGTSNPNLYWYRQAAGRGLQLLFYSVGIGQISSEVPQNLSASRPQDRQFILSSKKLLLSDSGFYLCAWQQGEYNEQFFGPGTRLTVL.

The V call is TRBV7-3, the J call TRBJ2-3; no clear D. Trimming stripped 4 bases from V and 5 bases from J, with 16 bases between. CDR3 length: 15 residues. The germline V gene has CDR1 SGHTA and CDR2 FQGTGA. CDR3 amino acids: CASSSGTSRIDTQYF. CDR3 nucleotides: TGTGCCAGCAGCTCGGGTACCAGCCGGATAGATACGCAGTATTTT.

In its sample, this clonotype was seen a few times. CDR3 sequence: CSVEGGQRVNEQFF. The CDR3 DNA reads TGCAGCGTTGAAGGCGGCCAGCGGGTCAATGAGCAGTTCTTC. The chain employs TRBV29-1 and TRBJ2-1; tentatively, D is TRBD2 (6 bases). Trimming took 1 base from V and 6 from J, leaving 13 bases between them. The length of the CDR3 is 14 residues. CDR1 SQVTM and CDR2 ANQGSEA come from the germline V gene.

In its sample, this clonotype was seen a few times. The chain uses TRBV6-5 and TRBJ2-5, with 7 nucleotides matching TRBD1. V lost 8 bases and J lost 9; bases outside the gene matches: 9. Looked up from germline, CDR1 is MNHEY and CDR2 is SVGAGI. The CDR3 runs to 12 residues. CDR3 residues: CASSLQGSAQYF. Written as DNA, the CDR3 is TGTGCCAGCTCTTTACAGGGGAGCGCCCAGTACTTC.

The V call is TRBV4-1, the J call TRBJ1-1; 7 nucleotides agree with TRBD1. CDR3 length: 14 amino acids. Germline V gene lookup returns CDR1 MGHRA and CDR2 YSYEKL. V was clipped by 1 base and J by 5 bases; unmatched bases: 4. CDR3 sequence: CASSQVPGGTEAFF. CDR3 DNA: TGCGCCAGCAGCCAAGTTCCAGGGGGGACTGAAGCTTTCTTT.

This clonotype has a count of ten or more. The chain links TRBV7-9 to TRBJ1-2; D call uncertain. The ends were cut back, 4 bases at V and 7 bases at J, with 10 bases in the middle. CDR3 length: 12 residues. Germline assignment: CDR1 SEHNR and CDR2 FQNEAQ (reference sequence). In DNA form, the CDR3 reads TGTGCCAGCAGCTCTACGGACCTTGGCTACACCTTC. Its translation is CASSSTDLGYTF.

The CDR3 region is CASTEGHTYEQYV. Here the CDR3 DNA reads TGTGCCAGCACGGAAGGTCATACCTACGAGCAGTACGTC. V gene TRBV28 combines with J gene TRBJ2-7; no clear D gene. This CDR3 comprises 13 residues. Trimming cost V 7 bases and J 2 bases, with 12 bases left between them. Germline CDR1 is MDHEN and CDR2 is SYDVKM.

The V and J genes are TRBV20-1 and TRBJ1-5; perhaps TRBD1 as D (5 bases). The CDR3 totals 12 residues. CDR1 and CDR2 from the germline V gene are DFQATT and SNEGSKA (reference sequence). V was shortened by 0 bases and J by 9 bases, with 9 bases between the two germline ends. CDR3 DNA sequence: TGCAGTGCTAGAGACAGGGAAAGGCCCCAGCATTTT. It encodes CSARDRERPQHF.

This clonotype was counted a few times. This chain uses TRBV4-1 with TRBJ2-5; possible D gene TRBD2, 5 bases. This CDR3 is 15 amino acids long. V dropped 4 bases and J dropped 3 bases, with 15 bases sitting between them. Germline values: CDR1 MGHRA, CDR2 YSYEKL. DNA of the CDR3: TGCGCCAGCAGCCGCGTGCCGGTTAGCGAAGAGACCCAGTACTTC. It yields the protein CASSRVPVSEETQYF.

This chain joins TRBV12-3 or TRBV12-4 and TRBJ1-5; 7 bases align to TRBD1. V shed 7 bases, J shed 6 bases, and the junction held 9 bases outside the gene matches. The CDR3 is 14 residues long. CDR3 amino acids: CASTKGARSQPQHF. The DNA for the CDR3 is TGTGCCAGCACTAAGGGGGCGCGGAGTCAGCCCCAGCATTTT.

This sequence joins TRBV5-1 and TRBJ1-1; D unresolved. Trimming removed 3 bases from V and 4 bases from J, with 7 bases in between. The CDR3 contains 12 residues. Looked up from germline, CDR1 is SGHRS and CDR2 is YFSETQ. As DNA, the CDR3 is TGCGCCAGCAGCTCCTCGGGCACTGAAGCTTTCTTT. Its translation: CASSSSGTEAFF.

The V call is TRBV7-8, the J call TRBJ1-5, with 10 positions matching TRBD1. The J segment lost 6 bases and the V segment lost 4 bases, leaving 15 bases of the junction unmatched. Germline values: CDR1 SGHVS, CDR2 FQNEAQ. This CDR3 is 18 amino acids long. The CDR3 DNA follows: TGTGCCAGCAGCTCCAGACAGGGGGCTGGGGTATGGAGTCAGCCCCAGCATTTT. This encodes CASSSRQGAGVWSQPQHF. Drawing the rest from reference TRBV7-8 and TRBJ1-5, the complete variable domain is GAGVSQSPRYKVAKRGQDVALRCDPISGHVSLFWYQQALGQGPEFLTYFQNEAQLDKSGLPSDRFFAERPEGSVSTLKIQRTQQEDSAVYLCASSSRQGAGVWSQPQHFGDGTRLSIL.

The genes are TRBV4-2 and TRBJ2-5; perhaps TRBD2 as D (6 bases). Trimming left V 4 bases short and J 8 bases short, with 14 bases between. Germline V gene sequence: CDR1 LGHNA, CDR2 YNFKEQ. The CDR3 runs 13 residues. The CDR3 nucleotides read TGTGCCAGCAGCCCGGCTAGCGTGGAAACCCAGTACTTC. Protein: CASSPASVETQYF.